The clone carrying this T cell receptor (beta chain) occurred a few times. The target antigen is unknown. Germline loops: CDR1 SGHTA, CDR2 FQGNSA. The CDR3 covers 15 residues. The germline V and J ends were trimmed by 1 base and 4 bases, with 11 bases remaining between them. 5'RACE with constant-segment primers yielded barcoded, UMI-tagged TCR alpha and TCR beta cDNA libraries. TCRdb called the 5' RACE reads again in MiXCR, with one record for every CDR3 protein. The sample includes roughly 100,000 distinct CDR3 sequences, about 14% of them seen just once. These data are taken from a study of T-cell memory formation after mild COVID-19. Study-level background: Among the donors, TCR clusters were largely specific to each donor.

Overall study results and limits: Clones that shrank (day 15 to 85) were balanced CD4/CD8, whereas later expanders leaned CD4+.

Sequenced input: PBMCs or a T cell subset sorted from them (not recorded which). The V and J genes are TRBV7-2 and TRBJ1-3, with D possibly being TRBD1 (5 bases). The TCR sequence derives from a man between 18 and 35 years old who had mild COVID-19 (a few samples of this study predate the infection). Cell type and time point are not known. CDR3: CASSLGPGTGNTIYF. CDR3 nucleotide sequence: TGTGCCAGCAGCTTAGGTCCGGGGACCGGAAACACCATATATTTT.